These 29 T cell receptor beta chains were sequenced from one sample in a study of blood T cells in healthy people across ages. Primed by a sample-barcoded 5' primer and a J-beta primer mix, a second PCR proceeded for about 6 to 11 cycles. TCRdb analysed the 5' RACE reads with MiXCR anew, one entry per CDR3 protein. The table has 1.6 million or so distinct CDR3 sequences, 30% to 35% seen once. The specimen was blood. The receptors were gathered from a woman aged 25 to 39 in good health.

The rearrangement joins TRBV7-2 to TRBJ2-7, with 8 bases lining up with TRBD2. The J call is uncertain, as TRBJ2-5 better fits the DNA end. The germline V gene encodes CDR1 SGHTA and CDR2 FQGNSA. The CDR3 is 18 residues long. CDR3 in amino acids: CASSLGFGGGALRETQYF. The CDR3, as DNA: TGTGCCAGCAGCTTAGGTTTCGGGGGGGGCGCACTGAGGGAGACCCAGTACTTC.

This chain uses TRBV20-1 with TRBJ1-2; D remains ambiguous. Between the trimmed V and J ends, which lost 3 bases and 4 bases, there was a span of 9 bases. The V gene's germline CDR1 is DFQATT and CDR2 SNEGSKA (reference sequence). The CDR3 has 12 amino acids. The CDR3 protein is CSASRAGYGYTF. The DNA for the CDR3 is TGCAGTGCTAGTCGGGCTGGCTATGGCTACACCTTC.

This clonotype was recorded a few times. This chain uses TRBV20-1 with TRBJ2-5; D may be TRBD2 (5 bases). The germline gives CDR1 DFQATT, CDR2 SNEGSKA (reference sequence). V was pared by 5 bases and J by 5 bases, with 12 bases between. The CDR3 extends over 12 amino acids. CDR3 in DNA: TGCAGTGCTCCCGTAGCGCTTGAGACCCAGTACTTC. The encoded protein is CSAPVALETQYF.

The genes are TRBV20-1 and TRBJ2-1, with TRBD2 as a possible D gene (7 bases). This CDR3 has 14 amino acids. Germline V gene sequence: CDR1 DFQATT, CDR2 SNEGSKA (reference sequence). Trimming took off 4 bases at V and 2 bases at J, with 12 bases between the two ends. The CDR3 DNA sequence: TGCAGTGCTACCAGAGGGGGGGCCTACAATGAGCAGTTCTTC. It translates to CSATRGGAYNEQFF.

This clonotype was recorded a few times. V is TRBV27 and J is TRBJ2-7; TRBD2 matches at 11 bases. After removal of 5 bases from V and 2 bases from J, the junction contained 5 bases not matched to a gene. Germline V lookup: CDR1 MNHEY, CDR2 SMNVEV (reference sequence). There are 15 residues in the CDR3. The CDR3: CASSPLTSGTYEQYF. Here the CDR3 DNA reads TGTGCCAGCAGTCCCCTGACTAGCGGGACCTACGAGCAGTACTTC.

The V call is TRBV4-1, the J call TRBJ2-5; 7 bases map to TRBD1. The CDR3 contains 17 residues. The ends lost 2 bases at V and 0 bases at J; junction bases unmatched: 9. CDR1 and CDR2 from the germline V gene are MGHRA and YSYEKL. CDR3 nucleotide sequence: TGCGCCAGCAGCCAAAGACCGACAGGGACCTACCAAGAGACCCAGTACTTC. This gives the protein CASSQRPTGTYQETQYF.

This rearrangement joins TRBV5-1 to TRBJ1-1; D is possibly TRBD1 (5 bases). The germline V gene encodes CDR1 SGHRS and CDR2 YFSETQ. The CDR3 contains 15 residues. The V end was cut by 0 bases, the J end by 1 base, with 10 bases between. The CDR3 region has the DNA TGCGCCAGCAGCTTGGTGGGACGGCAGAACACTGAAGCTTTCTTT. Protein: CASSLVGRQNTEAFF.

This rearrangement joins TRBV24-1 to TRBJ2-2; 7 bases line up with TRBD1. The CDR3 runs 18 residues. V gave up 3 bases and J gave up 4 bases; unmatched junction bases: 13. The germline gives CDR1 KGHDR, CDR2 SFDVKD. The CDR3 DNA follows: TGTGCCACCAGTGATACGCCGAACAGGGGCCGACTCACCGGGGAGCTGTTTTTT. As protein: CATSDTPNRGRLTGELFF.

This clonotype turned up a few times. V is TRBV29-1 and J is TRBJ2-5, with D tentatively TRBD1 or TRBD2 (5 bases each). V lost 4 bases to trimming and J lost 1 base, with 13 bases between them. Germline V lookup: CDR1 SQVTM, CDR2 ANQGSEA. The CDR3 covers 14 residues. The CDR3 DNA reads TGCAGCGTTGTTTGGGGGATCCTCCAAGAGACCCAGTACTTC. This sequence encodes CSVVWGILQETQYF.

There are many counts of this clonotype. A read error may account for a junction end that differs from germline. The chain combines TRBV7-2 with TRBJ2-7; the D call may be TRBD1 or TRBD2 (5 bases each). CDR1 SGHTA and CDR2 FQGNSA come from the germline V gene. This CDR3 has 15 amino acids. The CDR3, as DNA: TGTGCCAGCAGTTTAGGGCAAGGGGACGGATACGAGCAGTACTTC. Translating it yields CASSLGQGDGYEQYF.

The chain links TRBV20-1 to TRBJ2-7, with D possibly being TRBD1 or TRBD2 (5 bases each). This CDR3 has 14 residues. Deletions cut 5 bases from V and 3 bases from J, with 17 bases between. Looked up from germline, CDR1 is DFQATT and CDR2 is SNEGSKA (reference sequence). For the CDR3, the DNA is TGCAGTGCTCCCCCGGGTGGGACGGTCTACGAGCAGTACTTC. This encodes CSAPPGGTVYEQYF.

The CDR3 nucleotides read TGCGCCAGCAGCTTGAGTCCTACCGCGGGCTATGGCTACACCTTC. Translated, it gives CASSLSPTAGYGYTF. The chain carries TRBV5-1 and TRBJ1-2; D is ambiguous. This CDR3 spans 15 amino acids. Germline V gene sequence: CDR1 SGHRS, CDR2 YFSETQ. The ends were cut back, 1 base at V and 4 bases at J, with 14 bases in the middle.

This clonotype was recorded at least ten times. The chain couples TRBV27 to TRBJ2-6; 8 nucleotides agree with TRBD2. The CDR3 sequence is 19 residues long. Germline CDR1 reads MNHEY; CDR2 reads SMNVEV (reference sequence). The trim removed 6 bases at V and 1 base at J, leaving 14 bases unmatched. In DNA, the CDR3 is TGTGCCAGCAGCCTACGCGGGCGGGGGGTACTATCTGGGGCCAACGTCCTGACTTTC. Encoded protein: CASSLRGRGVLSGANVLTF.

V gene TRBV6-5 combines with J gene TRBJ2-1, with D perhaps being TRBD1 or TRBD2 (5 bases each). V lost 6 bases and J 2 bases, leaving 14 bases between the germline ends. CDR1 MNHEY and CDR2 SVGAGI come from the germline V gene. This CDR3 is 15 amino acids long. CDR3 DNA: TGTGCCAGCAGCCGGGACGTCAACCCCTACAATGAGCAGTTCTTC. It codes for CASSRDVNPYNEQFF.

This clonotype was observed a handful of times. This chain links TRBV11-2 with TRBJ2-1, with D possibly TRBD1 on 6 matching bases. This CDR3 is 18 amino acids long. Germline V gene data show CDR1 as SGHAT and CDR2 as FQNNGV. The germline V and J ends were trimmed by 4 bases and 9 bases, with 28 bases remaining between them. CDR3 sequence (DNA): TGTGCCAGCAGCTCACGACCCAAGGATAGCGAGAGAGGGGGTGAGCAGTTCTTC. It yields the protein CASSSRPKDSERGGEQFF.

This clonotype showed up just a few times. The chain uses TRBV10-2 and TRBJ2-1; the D gene is possibly TRBD2 (6 bases). Germline lookup yields CDR1 WSHSY and CDR2 SAAADI. Deletions cut 3 bases from V and 8 bases from J, with 17 bases between. CDR3 length: 15 amino acids. CDR3 in DNA: TGCGCCAGCAGTGATGGGACTGTAGGAATCGATGAGCAGTTCTTC. This codes for CASSDGTVGIDEQFF.

Points on this clonotype: Given the absence of the conserved phenylalanine or tryptophan at the CDR3 end, a read error is likely. This chain connects TRBV20-1 to TRBJ2-1; a possible D gene is TRBD2 (6 bases). V was cut by 3 bases and J by 7 bases, with 13 bases left in between. CDR3 length equals 13 residues. Per germline, CDR1 DFQATT and CDR2 SNEGSKA (reference sequence). The CDR3 protein is CSARWGRGNEQFC. In DNA, the CDR3 is TGCAGTGCTAGGTGGGGTCGGGGGAATGAGCAGTTCTGC.

This clonotype was seen more than once but under ten times. The chain combines TRBV3-1 with TRBJ2-6, with D perhaps matching TRBD2 (7 bases). This CDR3 is built from 17 residues. Germline lookup yields CDR1 LGHDT and CDR2 YNNKEL (reference sequence). The V end lost 2 bases, the J end lost 0 bases, and 11 bases lay between the germline ends. The CDR3 bases are TGTGCCAGCAGCCAAAGGGGGGGACGCTCTGGGGCCAACGTCCTGACTTTC. Translation: CASSQRGGRSGANVLTF.

This clonotype was seen ten or more times. The genes are TRBV7-2 and TRBJ2-7; 7 bases align to TRBD2. Germline V CDR1 and CDR2: SGHTA, FQGNSA. The trim removed 1 base at V and 4 bases at J, leaving 4 bases unmatched. The length of the CDR3 is 14 residues. The CDR3, as DNA: TGTGCCAGCAGCTTAGGGCTAGCGGAGTACGAGCAGTACTTC. It translates to CASSLGLAEYEQYF.

The chain combines TRBV3-1 with TRBJ1-6; D gene ambiguous. Trimming left V 4 bases short and J 8 bases short, with 15 bases between. Germline CDR1 is LGHDT and CDR2 is YNNKEL (reference sequence). This CDR3 is 15 amino acids long. CDR3 DNA sequence: TGTGCCAGCAGCCCTCGACTTGCTACAGATTCACCCCTCCACTTT. Translated, it gives CASSPRLATDSPLHF. Filled out from reference TRBV3-1 and TRBJ1-6, the complete variable domain reads DTAVSQTPKYLVTQMGNDKSIKCEQNLGHDTMYWYKQDSKKFLKIMFSYNNKELIINETVPNRFSPKSPDKAHLNLHINSLELGDSAVYFCASSPRLATDSPLHFGNGTRLTVT.

V and J are TRBV27 and TRBJ2-5, with TRBD2 matching 7 bases. This CDR3 comprises 14 residues. Germline lookup yields CDR1 MNHEY and CDR2 SMNVEV (reference sequence). V shed 6 bases and J 7 bases; nucleotides not matched to a gene: 11. The CDR3 reads CASRPSSGGGTQYF. The CDR3 DNA sequence: TGTGCCAGCAGACCTTCTAGCGGAGGAGGGACCCAGTACTTC.

Concerning this clonotype: An end of the junction does not agree with germline; a read error may underlie this. The chain links TRBV18 to TRBJ2-1; D unresolved. The germline V gene has CDR1 KGHSH and CDR2 LQKENI. The CDR3 runs 15 residues. The CDR3 DNA is TGTGCCAGCTCACCAAGGCCAAATCCCTCCAATAAGCAGTTCTTC. This sequence encodes CASSPRPNPSNKQFF.

Notes on this clonotype: A read error may explain this, as a much larger clone is one base away. CDR3 in DNA: TGTGCCAGCAGTCACACCGGGACAGGGGCCTACGAGCAGTACTTC. Amino acid sequence: CASSHTGTGAYEQYF. The genes are TRBV6-2 or TRBV6-3 and TRBJ2-7; 10 bases align to TRBD1. With V trimmed by 5 bases and J by 2 bases, 6 bases remained unmatched. Germline V gives CDR1 MNHEY, CDR2 SVGEGT. The CDR3 sequence is 15 residues long.

The chain couples TRBV5-1 to TRBJ1-2; 10 bases align to TRBD1. CDR3 length: 14 amino acids. CDR1 SGHRS and CDR2 YFSETQ come from the germline V gene. V was pared by 6 bases and J by 4 bases, with 6 bases of the junction left unmatched. CDR3 bases: TGCGCCAGCACCTCGACAGGGGGCGTCTATGGCTACACCTTC. This codes for CASTSTGGVYGYTF. The whole variable domain, filled in from reference TRBV5-1 and TRBJ1-2, reads KAGVTQTPRYLIKTRGQQVTLSCSPISGHRSVSWYQQTPGQGLQFLFEYFSETQRNKGNFPGRFSGRQFSNSRSEMNVSTLELGDSALYLCASTSTGGVYGYTFGSGTRLTVV.

The rearrangement uses TRBV5-1 and TRBJ1-2; 7 positions match TRBD1. The V segment lost 3 bases and the J segment 6 bases; nucleotides outside the gene matches: 2. The CDR3 is 12 residues long. Germline V CDR1 and CDR2: SGHRS, YFSETQ. The CDR3 loop reads CASSWDSHGYTF. Written as DNA, the CDR3 is TGCGCCAGCAGCTGGGACAGCCATGGCTACACCTTC.

CDR3 nucleotides: TGTGCCTGGAAGAATGAAAAACTGTTTTTT. This encodes CAWKNEKLFF. The chain couples TRBV30 to TRBJ1-4, with unresolved D. Trimming removed 4 bases at V and 5 bases at J, with 2 bases between. CDR1 GTSNPN and CDR2 SVGIG come from the germline V gene (reference sequence). The CDR3 runs to 10 residues.

This clonotype was detected many times. The rearrangement joins TRBV6-1 to TRBJ2-1; TRBD1 agrees at 7 bases. CDR3 size: 13 residues. The J segment lost 5 bases and the V segment lost 6 bases, leaving 4 bases of the junction unmatched. The germline V gene encodes CDR1 MNHNS and CDR2 SASEGT. The CDR3 nucleotides are TGTGCCAGCAGCCTGACAGGGAACAATGAGCAGTTCTTC. This codes for CASSLTGNNEQFF.

This chain uses TRBV4-1 with TRBJ2-3, with unresolved D. The germline CDR1 and CDR2 sequences are MGHRA and YSYEKL. The CDR3 has 13 amino acids. Trimming left V 4 bases short and J 6 bases short, with 11 bases between. The CDR3 loop reads CASSLIGPDTQYF. The CDR3, as DNA: TGCGCCAGCAGCCTCATTGGCCCGGATACGCAGTATTTT.

This clonotype appeared a few times. This sequence joins TRBV7-9 and TRBJ1-4; 7 nucleotides agree with TRBD1. From germline, CDR1 is SEHNR and CDR2 FQNEAQ (reference sequence). J lost 0 bases, V lost 5 bases, and 0 bases had no gene match. The CDR3 is made up of 14 amino acids. This chain's CDR3 is CASSTGATNEKLFF. The CDR3 DNA is TGTGCCAGCAGCACAGGGGCAACTAATGAAAAACTGTTTTTT.